This T cell receptor beta chain emerged from a study of blood T cell repertoires in COVID-19. Study as a whole: Recovered participants had two consecutive negative NP/OP PCR tests, healthcare professional clearance, or symptom resolution. PBMCs, B-cell-depleted T cells, or T cells were the source of the cDNA or gDNA that made up the material.

Original processing methods: It was from reference gene primer amplification that nucleated cell counts were estimated. Method: immunoSEQ multiplex PCR; TCRdb's copy keeps in-frame clones and lacks some. That table is the source of V, J and clone size, and D and trimming were worked out from the DNA. Among over 200,000 clones, roughly nine tenths were seen once, and the ten largest hold approximately 3.3%. This CDR3 spans 13 amino acids. V gave up 7 bases and J gave up 1 base; unmatched junction bases: 3. The V gene's germline CDR1 is SNHLY and CDR2 FYNNEI. The clonotype comes from a woman aged 45-65 years in a cohort exposed to, infected with or recovered from COVID-19 (not recorded which). The chain combines TRBV2 with TRBJ1-1; TRBD1 matches at 7 bases. Sequenced material: PBMCs or T cells enriched from blood (not recorded which). This CDR3 is CASKRDRNTEAFF. The CDR3 DNA is TGTGCCAGCAAGAGGGACAGGAACACTGAAGCTTTCTTT.